This T cell receptor (beta chain) comes out of a study of T cell repertoires in cytomegalovirus infection. MiXCR, run by TCRdb on the reads, gives a single entry per CDR3 protein. Altogether about 740,000 distinct CDR3 sequences are present, 35% being singletons, with the ten largest covering under 3%. In its sample, this clonotype was seen many times. CDR1 and CDR2 from the germline V gene are MNHNY and SVGAGI (reference sequence). The V and J ends lost 6 bases and 5 bases, in that order; junction bases with no gene match: 11. This CDR3 contains 16 residues. This clonotype originated in a human donor in good health (CMV status not recorded). Some clones in this sample may be carry-over from other donors' samples. The rearrangement links TRBV6-6 to TRBJ2-1, with 9 bases that match TRBD2. The specimen sequenced was PBMCs. CDR3 amino acids: CASSSPGGRANNEQFF. The CDR3 DNA reads as TGTGCCAGCAGCTCCCCCGGCGGGAGGGCGAACAATGAGCAGTTCTTC.